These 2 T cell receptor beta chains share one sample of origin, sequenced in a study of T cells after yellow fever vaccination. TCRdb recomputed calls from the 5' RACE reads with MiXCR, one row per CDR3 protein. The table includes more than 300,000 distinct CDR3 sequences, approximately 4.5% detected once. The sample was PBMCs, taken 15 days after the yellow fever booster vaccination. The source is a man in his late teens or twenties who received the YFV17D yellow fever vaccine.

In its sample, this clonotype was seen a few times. The CDR3 DNA reads TGTGCCAGCAGCACACACCAAAGGGACGAGCAGTACTTC. This gives the protein CASSTHQRDEQYF. J is TRBJ2-7 and V is TRBV11-2; no definite D call. Trimming removed 5 bases at V and 5 bases at J, with 13 bases between. CDR3 length: 13 residues. Germline CDR1 and CDR2: SGHAT and FQNNGV.

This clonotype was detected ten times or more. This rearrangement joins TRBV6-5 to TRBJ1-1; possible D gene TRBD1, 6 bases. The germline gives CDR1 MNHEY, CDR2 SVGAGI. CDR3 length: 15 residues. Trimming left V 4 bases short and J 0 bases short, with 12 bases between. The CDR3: CASSFSRGLNTEAFF. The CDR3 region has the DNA TGTGCCAGCAGTTTTAGCAGGGGTTTGAACACTGAAGCTTTCTTT.